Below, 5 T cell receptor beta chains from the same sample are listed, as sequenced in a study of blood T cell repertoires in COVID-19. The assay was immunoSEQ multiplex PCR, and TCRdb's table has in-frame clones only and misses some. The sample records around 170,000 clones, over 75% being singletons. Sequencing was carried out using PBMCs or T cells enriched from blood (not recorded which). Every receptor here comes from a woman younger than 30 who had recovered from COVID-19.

CDR3 sequence reads: CASSFTADTQYF. The CDR3 DNA is TGTGCCAGCAGTTTTACGGCAGATACGCAGTATTTT. This rearrangement joins TRBV6-2 or TRBV6-3 to TRBJ2-3; D not resolved. Trimming took 4 bases from V and 4 from J, leaving 6 bases between them. Germline loops: CDR1 MNHEY, CDR2 SVGEGT. The CDR3 runs to 12 residues.

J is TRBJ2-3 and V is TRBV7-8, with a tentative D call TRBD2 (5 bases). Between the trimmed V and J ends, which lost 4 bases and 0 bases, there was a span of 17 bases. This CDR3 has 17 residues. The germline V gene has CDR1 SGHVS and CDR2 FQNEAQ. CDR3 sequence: CASSSHFGISSTDTQYF. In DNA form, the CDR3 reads TGTGCCAGCAGCTCCCATTTCGGGATTTCTAGCACAGATACGCAGTATTTT.

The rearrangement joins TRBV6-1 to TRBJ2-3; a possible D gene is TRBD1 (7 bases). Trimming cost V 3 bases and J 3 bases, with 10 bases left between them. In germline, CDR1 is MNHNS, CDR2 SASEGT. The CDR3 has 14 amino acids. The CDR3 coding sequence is TGTGCCAGCAGTGACGCGGGACAGACAGATACGCAGTATTTT. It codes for CASSDAGQTDTQYF.

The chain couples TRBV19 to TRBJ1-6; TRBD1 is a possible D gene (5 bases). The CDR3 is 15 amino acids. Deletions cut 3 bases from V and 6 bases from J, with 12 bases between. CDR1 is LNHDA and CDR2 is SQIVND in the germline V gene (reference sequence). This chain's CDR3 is CASSISVGGNSPLHF. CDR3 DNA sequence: TGTGCCAGTAGTATCTCCGTGGGGGGTAATTCACCCCTCCACTTT.

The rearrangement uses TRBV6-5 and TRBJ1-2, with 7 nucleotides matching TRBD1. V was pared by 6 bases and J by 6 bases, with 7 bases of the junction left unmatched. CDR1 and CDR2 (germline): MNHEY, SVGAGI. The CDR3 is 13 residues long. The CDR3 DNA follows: TGTGCCAGCAGCAGGACAGGAATCCATGGCTACACCTTC. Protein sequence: CASSRTGIHGYTF.